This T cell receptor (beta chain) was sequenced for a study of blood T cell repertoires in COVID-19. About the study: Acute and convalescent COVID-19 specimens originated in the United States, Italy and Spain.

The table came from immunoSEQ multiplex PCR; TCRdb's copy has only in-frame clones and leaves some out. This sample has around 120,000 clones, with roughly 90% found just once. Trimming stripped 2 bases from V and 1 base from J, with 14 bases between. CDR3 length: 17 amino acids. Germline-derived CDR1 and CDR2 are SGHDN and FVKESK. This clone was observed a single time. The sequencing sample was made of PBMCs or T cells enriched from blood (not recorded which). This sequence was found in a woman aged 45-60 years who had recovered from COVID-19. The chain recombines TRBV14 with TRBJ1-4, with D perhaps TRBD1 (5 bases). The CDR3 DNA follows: TGTGCCAGCAGCCAAACAATCACGGGGGGAACTAATGAAAAACTGTTTTTT. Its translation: CASSQTITGGTNEKLFF.